One sample yielded the 24 T cell receptor beta chains listed below, sequenced in a study of CD8+CD57+ T cells in acquired aplastic anemia. CD8+CD57+ cell expansion, shown by flow cytometry, had occurred in the patients selected for sequencing. According to the study, genomic DNA was the template for TCR beta VDJ and CDR3 profiling. TCRdb fed the reads into MiXCR, producing one record per CDR3 protein. Of around 170,000 distinct CDR3 sequences in the sample, 48% were seen once. Sequenced input: sorted CD4+, CD8+, or CD8+CD57+ T cells (not recorded which) from PBMCs. The source is a human donor with aplastic anemia.

CDR3 sequence: CASCYRDQETQYF. The CDR3 DNA follows: TGTGCCAGCTGCTACAGAGACCAAGAGACCCAGTACTTC. This chain links TRBV7-2 with TRBJ2-5; D unresolved. The length of the CDR3 is 13 residues. V lost 8 bases and J 0 bases, leaving 10 bases between the germline ends. CDR1 is SGHTA, CDR2 FQGNSA, per germline.

This clonotype appeared many times. The chain joins TRBV28 to TRBJ2-7; 8 positions match TRBD1. J gave up 4 bases and V 3 bases, and 2 bases lay outside the gene matches. The CDR3 runs 13 residues. CDR1 MDHEN and CDR2 SYDVKM come from the germline V gene. The CDR3 DNA is TGTGCCAGCAGTTTCCAGGGGGCTTACGAGCAGTACTTC. Residues: CASSFQGAYEQYF.

This clonotype occurred many times. The chain links TRBV20-1 to TRBJ2-7; the D gene is possibly TRBD2 (5 bases). Trimming took off 3 bases at V and 3 bases at J, with 15 bases between the two ends. Germline-derived CDR1 and CDR2 are DFQATT and SNEGSKA (reference sequence). The CDR3 consists of 14 residues. The CDR3 DNA sequence: TGCAGTGCTAGTCTAACCGGACGGGACTACGAGCAGTACTTC. Translated, it gives CSASLTGRDYEQYF.

In this sample, this clonotype turned up many times. V is TRBV29-1 and J is TRBJ1-5; TRBD1 matches 10 bases. J was trimmed by 8 bases and V by 6 bases; bases with no gene match: 4. This CDR3 comprises 12 residues. The V gene's germline CDR1 is SQVTM and CDR2 ANQGSEA. CDR3: CSVTGGGEPQHF. The CDR3 bases are TGCAGCGTGACAGGGGGCGGGGAGCCCCAGCATTTT.

The chain is built from TRBV28 and TRBJ2-7; D possibly uses TRBD1 or TRBD2 (7 bases each). CDR1 and CDR2 (germline): MDHEN, SYDVKM. The ends were cut back, 0 bases at V and 7 bases at J, with 16 bases in the middle. This CDR3 has 15 amino acids. The CDR3 nucleotides are TGTGCCAGCAGTTTATGGGGCCAGGGGGGGGTGGAGCAGTACTTC. It codes for CASSLWGQGGVEQYF.

In its sample, this clonotype was seen many times. The chain is built from TRBV5-8 and TRBJ2-2, with a tentative D call TRBD2 (5 bases). With 0 bases removed from V and 3 bases from J, the gap between germline ends came to 9 bases. Looked up from germline, CDR1 is SGHTS and CDR2 is YDEGEE. The CDR3 runs 15 residues. CDR3 sequence reads: CASSLAGMDTGELFF. For the CDR3, the DNA is TGTGCCAGCAGCTTGGCGGGAATGGACACCGGGGAGCTGTTTTTT.

This clonotype was seen repeatedly, ten times or more. The genes are TRBV19 and TRBJ1-1; D perhaps matches TRBD1 (5 bases). V lost 3 bases and J 10 bases, leaving 12 bases between the germline ends. Germline CDR1 is LNHDA and CDR2 is SQIVND (reference sequence). There are 12 residues in the CDR3. CDR3 coding DNA: TGTGCCAGTAGTATGGGTTTCGGGGGAGCTTTCTTT. Translating gives CASSMGFGGAFF.

The sample holds many counts of this clonotype. V and J are TRBV7-2 and TRBJ2-3; 9 bases align to TRBD1. Losses at the gene ends were 5 bases for V and 1 base for J; bases not matched to a gene: 4. The CDR3 loop spans 15 amino acids. Per the germline V gene, CDR1 is SGHTA and CDR2 is FQGNSA. CDR3: CASSGTGTRTDTQYF. In nucleotides, the CDR3 is TGTGCCAGCAGCGGGACAGGGACCCGCACAGATACGCAGTATTTT. The whole variable domain, remainder taken from reference TRBV7-2 and TRBJ2-3, is GAGVSQSPSNKVTEKGKDVELRCDPISGHTALYWYRQSLGQGLEFLIYFQGNSAPDKSGLPSDRFSAERTGGSVSTLTIQRTQQEDSAVYLCASSGTGTRTDTQYFGPGTRLTVL.

The chain uses TRBV29-1 and TRBJ2-1; 11 bases are shared with TRBD2. Germline V lookup: CDR1 SQVTM, CDR2 ANQGSEA. V lost 5 bases to trimming and J lost 4 bases; unmatched junction nucleotides: 4. This CDR3 is 14 amino acids long. The chain's CDR3 is CSVSRTSGYNEQFF. In DNA, the CDR3 is TGCAGCGTTAGCCGGACTAGCGGGTACAATGAGCAGTTCTTC.

In this sample, this clonotype turned up a few times. The J gene is TRBJ1-1, the V gene TRBV30; no firm D call. Trimming shortened V by 0 bases and J by 4 bases, and 9 bases separated the two germline ends. The CDR3 consists of 13 residues. Germline V CDR1 and CDR2: GTSNPN, SVGIG (reference sequence). The CDR3 region is CAWSVQSSTEAFF. The CDR3 DNA is TGTGCCTGGAGTGTACAGTCAAGCACTGAAGCTTTCTTT.

The rearrangement uses TRBV28 and TRBJ1-1; D is unresolved. The CDR3 is made up of 11 amino acids. V lost 7 bases, J lost 3 bases, and 6 bases lay in between. Germline CDR1 and CDR2: MDHEN and SYDVKM. This CDR3 reads CASNLYTEAFF. CDR3 in DNA: TGTGCCAGCAATCTGTACACTGAAGCTTTCTTT.

This clonotype was detected only a few times. V and J are TRBV7-2 and TRBJ1-1; D perhaps matches TRBD1 (5 bases). Germline values: CDR1 SGHTA, CDR2 FQGNSA. V was trimmed by 3 bases and J by 4 bases, leaving 18 bases between them. The length of the CDR3 is 16 residues. CDR3 protein: CASSFFRGVGGTEAFF. CDR3 nucleotide sequence: TGTGCCAGCAGCTTTTTCCGGGGGGTGGGGGGCACTGAAGCTTTCTTT.

In its sample, this clonotype was seen many times. V gene TRBV10-3 combines with J gene TRBJ2-5; 8 bases fit TRBD2. After removal of 10 bases from V and 2 bases from J, the junction contained 6 bases not matched to a gene. The CDR3 contains 13 residues. Germline CDR1 is ENHRY and CDR2 is SYGVKD. The CDR3 DNA is TGTGCCACCAGGTTAGCGGGACAAGAGACCCAGTACTTC. Protein sequence: CATRLAGQETQYF.

The chain joins TRBV15 to TRBJ2-5, with D possibly TRBD1 on 6 matching bases. Germline CDR1 and CDR2: LNHNV and YYDKDF (reference sequence). This CDR3 comprises 17 residues. Trimming pared 2 bases from V and 5 bases from J, leaving 21 bases between. CDR3 sequence reads: CATSRLQGFAPPETQYF. For the CDR3, the DNA is TGTGCCACCAGCAGATTACAGGGATTCGCGCCCCCCGAGACCCAGTACTTC.

As to this clonotype: Since a much larger clone is just one base distant, this may be a read error. The CDR3 DNA reads as TGCGCCAGCAGCTTGGGGGGTTTCCAGCACAATCAGCAGTTCTTC. This translates into CASSLGGFQHNQQFF. The chain couples TRBV5-1 to TRBJ2-1; no firm D call. Germline lookup yields CDR1 SGHRS and CDR2 YFSETQ. This CDR3 comprises 15 residues.

As for this clonotype: A read error may explain this, as a much larger clone is one base away. The chain carries TRBV6-5 and TRBJ2-7; the D gene is possibly TRBD1 (5 bases). Germline-derived CDR1 and CDR2 are MNHEY and SVGAGI. The CDR3 contains 14 residues. CDR3 nucleotide sequence: TGTGCCAGCGGTTACTCGAGGCAGGGAAGCGAGCAGTACTTC. It specifies CASGYSRQGSEQYF.

V and J are TRBV20-1 and TRBJ2-1; D is unclear. Germline lookup yields CDR1 DFQATT and CDR2 SNEGSKA (reference sequence). There are 12 residues in the CDR3. Trimming shortened V by 2 bases and J by 6 bases, and 8 bases separated the two germline ends. The CDR3 protein is CSARQAFNEQFF. The CDR3 coding sequence is TGCAGTGCTAGACAGGCCTTCAATGAGCAGTTCTTC.

The J gene is TRBJ2-3, the V gene TRBV10-3; the D is unclear. This CDR3 is built from 14 residues. Trimming pared 10 bases from V and 2 bases from J, leaving 16 bases between. CDR1 is ENHRY, CDR2 SYGVKD, per germline. The CDR3 nucleotides read TGTGCCAGCAGCTCAGGTCGCGTCACAGATACGCAGTATTTT. Translation: CASSSGRVTDTQYF.

On this clonotype itself: An end of the junction differs from the germline gene, which may be a read error. The chain is built from TRBV20-1 and TRBJ2-5; D is unresolved. The germline V gene encodes CDR1 DFQATT and CDR2 SNEGSKA (reference sequence). The CDR3 is 10 amino acids. The CDR3 protein is CSASGETRYF. CDR3 DNA sequence: TGCAGTGCTAGTGGAGAGACCCGGTACTTC.

The chain recombines TRBV10-1 with TRBJ2-2, with 12 bases that match TRBD2. There are 18 residues in the CDR3. Germline assignment: CDR1 WNHNN and CDR2 SYGVQD (reference sequence). The junction had 11 bases not matched to a gene; V was cut back by 8 bases and J by 1 base. In DNA form, the CDR3 reads TGCGCCAGCTCAGTAGCGACTAGCGGGGGTCTGAACACCGGGGAGCTGTTTTTT. This translates into CASSVATSGGLNTGELFF.

This clonotype was detected many times. V and J are TRBV2 and TRBJ2-7; 9 bases align to TRBD2. V lost 6 bases to trimming and J lost 1 base; unmatched junction nucleotides: 7. The CDR3 is 15 residues long. Germline lookup yields CDR1 SNHLY and CDR2 FYNNEI. CDR3 residues: CASRRSGSPSYEQYF. The CDR3 bases are TGTGCCAGCAGACGTAGCGGGAGCCCGTCCTACGAGCAGTACTTC.

This clonotype was seen just once. The chain joins TRBV7-2 to TRBJ2-7; 7 bases line up with TRBD2. The CDR3 spans 13 residues. From germline, CDR1 is SGHTA and CDR2 FQGNSA. V was clipped by 8 bases and J by 0 bases; unmatched bases: 4. The CDR3 nucleotides read TGTGCCAGCGGGTCGGGAGGCTCCTACGAGCAGTACTTC. Translated, it gives CASGSGGSYEQYF.

Only a few counts were recorded for this clonotype. V gene TRBV25-1 combines with J gene TRBJ1-2; 8 bases line up with TRBD1. This CDR3 is 16 amino acids long. Germline CDR1 MGHDK, CDR2 SYGVNS. The trim removed 3 bases at V and 4 bases at J, leaving 10 bases unmatched. In nucleotides, the CDR3 is TGTGCCAGCAGTGACTCGACAGGGGTACGAGTCTATGGCTACACCTTC. Protein product: CASSDSTGVRVYGYTF.

The chain couples TRBV2 to TRBJ1-4; D ambiguous. The CDR3 contains 14 residues. The germline V gene encodes CDR1 SNHLY and CDR2 FYNNEI. The V end lost 6 bases, the J end lost 7 bases, and 15 bases lay between the germline ends. CDR3 bases: TGTGCCAGCAGAGAGACGTCCGAGGGTGAAAAACTGTTTTTT. Its translation: CASRETSEGEKLFF.